This T cell receptor beta chain emerged from a study of identical twins. In TCRdb, the 5' RACE reads were re-called with MiXCR into one record per CDR3 protein. The sample has some 760,000 distinct CDR3 sequences, about 20% seen once. The sample also formed part of further work on T cells expressing NK-cell markers.

The TCR originated in a woman under 30 in good health. What was sequenced was PBMCs.

This CDR3 is CASSLVGGREQFF. The CDR3 DNA is TGTGCCAGCAGCTTAGTCGGCGGGAGGGAGCAGTTCTTC. The rearrangement joins TRBV7-2 to TRBJ2-1; 8 bases line up with TRBD2. J lost 10 bases, V lost 1 base, and 3 bases had no gene match. The CDR3 length is 13 residues. From germline, CDR1 is SGHTA and CDR2 FQGNSA.